A single sample is the source of the 25 T cell receptor beta chains below, sequenced in a study of prognosis after radiotherapy for stage I lung cancer. From genomic DNA, TCR beta CDR3 was amplified by two-round multiplex PCR. The authors ran first-round PCR with primers specific to each TRBV and TRBJ gene. One entry per CDR3 protein results from TCRdb running MiXCR on the multiplex PCR reads. The sample yields about 13,000 distinct CDR3 sequences, 31% seen once. The sequenced sample was PBMCs, obtained before or after stereotactic body radiation therapy (not recorded which). These receptors were taken from a donor over 45 with non-small cell lung cancer.

This clonotype appeared many times. This chain connects TRBV6-1 to TRBJ2-7, with D perhaps being TRBD1 or TRBD2 (5 bases each). Germline V gives CDR1 MNHNS, CDR2 SASEGT. This CDR3 has 13 residues. Trimming pared 4 bases from V and 1 base from J, leaving 8 bases between. CDR3 loop: CASSVRGSYEQYF. Here the CDR3 DNA reads TGTGCCAGCAGTGTGAGGGGATCCTACGAGCAGTACTTC.

V usage is TRBV5-1 and J usage is TRBJ1-2; the match to TRBD1 covers 7 bases. CDR1 is SGHRS and CDR2 is YFSETQ in the germline V gene. J lost 1 base, V lost 3 bases, and 3 bases had no gene match. The CDR3 length is 14 residues. CDR3 region: CASSSGGRNYGYTF. For the CDR3, the DNA is TGCGCCAGCAGCTCAGGGGGTCGTAACTATGGCTACACCTTC.

Here the CDR3 reads CASIRDFRYNEQFF. The CDR3 coding sequence is TGTGCCAGTATCCGGGACTTCCGCTACAATGAGCAGTTCTTC. This chain uses TRBV3-1 with TRBJ2-1; TRBD2 might be the D (6 bases). There are 14 residues in the CDR3. The V end lost 9 bases, the J end lost 3 bases, and 15 bases lay between the germline ends. The germline gives CDR1 LGHDT, CDR2 YNNKEL (reference sequence).

This clonotype was picked up many times. The V gene is TRBV12-3 or TRBV12-4, the J gene TRBJ2-7; D ambiguous. The CDR3 is 14 residues long. Trimming shortened V by 1 base and J by 6 bases, and 13 bases separated the two germline ends. In nucleotides, the CDR3 is TGTGCCAGCAGTTTAGATCGTTCAAGCTCCGAGCAGTACTTC. Encoded protein: CASSLDRSSSEQYF.

This clonotype qualifies as medium-sized. This chain uses TRBV20-1 with TRBJ2-7; weak D call: TRBD2 (5 bases). Germline V gives CDR1 DFQATT, CDR2 SNEGSKA (reference sequence). The length of the CDR3 is 18 residues. V was cut by 6 bases and J by 0 bases, with 27 bases left in between. The CDR3 nucleotides are TGCAGTGCAGAGACCCTACTGACCTTAGCGACCTACTCCTACGAGCAGTACTTC. Translation gives CSAETLLTLATYSYEQYF.

With respect to this clonotype: This probably arose from a read error, given a far larger clone one base away. V and J are TRBV7-3 and TRBJ2-2, with 9 bases fitting TRBD1. J was trimmed by 4 bases and V by 5 bases; bases with no gene match: 8. Germline V CDR1 and CDR2: SGHTA, FQGTGA. CDR3 size: 16 residues. The CDR3 is CASSERDRVFTGELFF. Here the CDR3 DNA reads TGTGCCAGCAGCGAACGGGACAGGGTTTTCACCGGGGAGCTGTTTTTT.

Points on this clonotype: One junction end disagrees with the germline gene, perhaps due to a read error. V and J are TRBV6-2 or TRBV6-3 and TRBJ2-3; weak D call: TRBD2 (6 bases). Per the germline V gene, CDR1 is MNHEY and CDR2 is SVGEGT. The CDR3 is made up of 14 amino acids. The CDR3 region has the DNA TGTGCCAGCAAGGTAGCGGTCGCCACAGATACGAAGTATTTT. Its translation: CASKVAVATDTKYF.

Remarks on this clonotype: This probably arose from a read error, given a far larger clone one base away. The chain employs TRBV9 and TRBJ2-5, with TRBD2 matching 8 bases. V gave up 3 bases and J gave up 11 bases; unmatched junction bases: 12. Germline V gene data show CDR1 as SGDLS and CDR2 as YYNGEE. This CDR3 comprises 14 residues. CDR3: CASSEGTRYSEQYF. The CDR3 DNA reads TGTGCCAGCAGCGAGGGGACTAGATATAGTGAGCAGTACTTC.

On this clonotype: One end of the junction fails to match germline, which may point to a read error. This sequence joins TRBV7-3 and TRBJ1-1; D remains unclear. CDR1 SGHTA and CDR2 FQGTGA come from the germline V gene. The CDR3 loop spans 15 amino acids. The DNA of the CDR3 is TGTGCCAGCAGATCCATTGGCGCCAGCAACACTGAAGATTTCTTT. This encodes CASRSIGASNTEDFF.

By sample share, this clonotype is medium-sized. This sequence joins TRBV30 and TRBJ1-2; TRBD1 agrees at 7 bases. V gave up 0 bases and J gave up 7 bases; unmatched junction bases: 5. The CDR3 contains 13 residues. Germline V lookup: CDR1 GTSNPN, CDR2 SVGIG (reference sequence). CDR3 region: CAWSVGGKGGYTF. CDR3 sequence (DNA): TGTGCCTGGAGTGTAGGGGGCAAAGGTGGCTACACCTTC.

The chain combines TRBV10-3 with TRBJ2-3; D possibly corresponds to TRBD1 (6 bases). Germline V gene lookup returns CDR1 ENHRY and CDR2 SYGVKD. The germline V and J ends were trimmed by 10 bases and 8 bases, with 28 bases remaining between them. The CDR3 has 16 residues. The CDR3 loop is CATPPVTRSGTFTQYF. Written as DNA, the CDR3 is TGTGCCACCCCACCGGTTACGAGGTCGGGGACATTTACGCAGTATTTT.

This clonotype was recorded many times. The V call is TRBV28, the J call TRBJ2-2; weak D call: TRBD1 (5 bases). Between the trimmed V and J ends, which lost 3 bases and 5 bases, there was a span of 13 bases. CDR3 length: 15 amino acids. The germline CDR1 and CDR2 sequences are MDHEN and SYDVKM. The CDR3 spells CASSLWAGSTGELFF. CDR3 bases: TGTGCCAGCAGTTTGTGGGCAGGGTCTACCGGGGAGCTGTTTTTT.

This clonotype was seen repeatedly, ten times or more. This chain joins TRBV19 and TRBJ2-2; D is unresolved. The CDR3 is 13 amino acids. V was cut by 1 base and J by 4 bases, with 4 bases left in between. Germline V gene lookup returns CDR1 LNHDA and CDR2 SQIVND (reference sequence). The CDR3 reads CASSIAATGELFF. The CDR3 coding sequence is TGTGCCAGTAGTATAGCGGCCACCGGGGAGCTGTTTTTT.

The chain employs TRBV6-1 and TRBJ1-6; D not resolved. Germline CDR1 is MNHNS and CDR2 is SASEGT. The V end lost 4 bases, the J end lost 7 bases, and 8 bases lay between the germline ends. CDR3 size: 13 residues. The CDR3 nucleotides are TGTGCCAGCAGTGCTAGCCCCAATTCACCCCTCCACTTT. Residues: CASSASPNSPLHF.

As for this clonotype: Since the CDR3 does not end with the conserved phenylalanine or tryptophan, this likely comes from a read error. The chain links TRBV6-5 to TRBJ1-3; TRBD1 aligns across 7 bases. Germline V gene lookup returns CDR1 MNHEY and CDR2 SVGAGI. The CDR3 totals 16 residues. The CDR3 DNA reads as TGTGCCAGCATTTACGGGACAGACCGGAATGGAAACACCATATATCTT. Amino acids: CASIYGTDRNGNTIYL.

This clonotype was observed at least ten times. The V call is TRBV12-3 or TRBV12-4, the J call TRBJ1-2; D unresolved. The V end lost 1 base, the J end lost 4 bases, and 10 bases lay between the germline ends. CDR3 length equals 14 residues. The CDR3 is CASSLGSAFYGYTF. CDR3 in DNA: TGTGCCAGCAGTTTAGGGTCGGCATTCTATGGCTACACCTTC.

This clonotype was counted many times. The chain is built from TRBV19 and TRBJ2-1; TRBD2 agrees at 9 bases. V lost 5 bases to trimming and J lost 10 bases; unmatched junction nucleotides: 18. This CDR3 is 17 amino acids long. Germline CDR1 reads LNHDA; CDR2 reads SQIVND (reference sequence). In nucleotides, the CDR3 is TGTGCCAGTAGTCGGAGGGATTCTTGGCGGGAGGGCCGGGAGCAGTTCTTC. It specifies CASSRRDSWREGREQFF.

On this clonotype: A read error is likely here: a far larger clone is one base away. The chain carries TRBV6-1 and TRBJ1-6, with TRBD1 matching over 7 bases. After removal of 6 bases from V and 9 bases from J, the junction contained 8 bases not matched to a gene. The CDR3 spans 14 residues. The germline V gene has CDR1 MNHNS and CDR2 SASEGT. CDR3 loop: CASRGGQRGSPLHF. DNA for the CDR3: TGTGCCAGCAGGGGGGGACAGCGAGGTTCACCCCTCCACTTT.

The rearrangement links TRBV18 to TRBJ1-1; D uncertain. Trimming pared 3 bases from V and 0 bases from J, leaving 14 bases between. The germline V gene encodes CDR1 KGHSH and CDR2 LQKENI. The CDR3 consists of 16 residues. CDR3 nucleotides: TGTGCCAGCTCACCTTTCTCCGGGCACATGAACACTGAAGCTTTCTTT. This gives the protein CASSPFSGHMNTEAFF.

The sample holds many counts of this clonotype. This may stem from a read error, because a much larger clone lies one nucleotide away. The gene calls are TRBV12-3 or TRBV12-4 and TRBJ2-3; a possible D gene is TRBD2 (5 bases). Trimming cost V 10 bases and J 1 base, with 21 bases left between them. This CDR3 has 16 residues. The CDR3 region is CANSLTTSSGTDTQYF. The DNA of the CDR3 is TGTGCCAACAGCCTCACCACTAGTAGTGGCACAGATACGCAGTATTTT.

This clonotype was recorded many times. This CDR3 is CASSQDRSYGYTF. CDR3 bases: TGTGCCAGCTCCCAGGACAGATCCTATGGCTACACCTTC. The chain combines TRBV18 with TRBJ1-2; D might be TRBD1 (6 bases). Trimming took off 6 bases at V and 4 bases at J, with 12 bases between the two ends. This CDR3 is 13 amino acids long. Per germline, CDR1 KGHSH and CDR2 LQKENI.

This clonotype appeared many times. This chain connects TRBV2 to TRBJ1-1, with D uncertain. Germline loops: CDR1 SNHLY, CDR2 FYNNEI. V lost 7 bases to trimming and J lost 1 base, with 13 bases between them. The CDR3 runs to 14 residues. This CDR3 reads CASMAGRANTEAFF. DNA of the CDR3: TGTGCCAGCATGGCCGGCAGAGCGAACACTGAAGCTTTCTTT. Drawing the rest from reference TRBV2 and TRBJ1-1, the complete variable domain is EPEVTQTPSHQVTQMGQEVILRCVPISNHLYFYWYRQILGQKVEFLVSFYNNEISEKSEIFDDQFSVERPDGSNFTLKIRSTKLEDSAMYFCASMAGRANTEAFFGQGTRLTVV.

This clonotype was observed at least ten times. CDR3 coding DNA: TGTGCCAGTAGTACCCAACTCGGACAGGCACAGAACACTGAAGCTTTCTTT. Translating it yields CASSTQLGQAQNTEAFF. This rearrangement joins TRBV19 to TRBJ1-1; the match to TRBD1 covers 7 bases. V was pared by 4 bases and J by 1 base, with 12 bases of the junction left unmatched. Germline V gene sequence: CDR1 LNHDA, CDR2 SQIVND (reference sequence). The CDR3 sequence is 17 residues long.

This clonotype was counted many times. This chain uses TRBV6-1 with TRBJ2-7; D may be TRBD1 (6 bases). V was cut by 6 bases and J by 1 base, with 16 bases left in between. The germline V gene encodes CDR1 MNHNS and CDR2 SASEGT. The CDR3 length is 15 residues. The chain's CDR3 is CASSITGSWSYEQYF. CDR3 sequence (DNA): TGTGCCAGCAGCATAACAGGGAGTTGGTCCTACGAGCAGTACTTC.

This clonotype was counted many times. V usage is TRBV6-1 and J usage is TRBJ2-5, with TRBD1 matching 7 bases. Germline V gene data show CDR1 as MNHNS and CDR2 as SASEGT. This CDR3 comprises 14 residues. V trimming: 7 bases; J trimming: 3 bases; junction bases outside the gene matches: 8. The CDR3 region has the DNA TGTGCCAGCATTAGCCGGGACAGAAAAGAGACCCAGTACTTC. This gives the protein CASISRDRKETQYF.